What follows describes a single T cell receptor beta chain. Its antigen is still unknown. This entry comes from a study of cytomegalovirus exposure and HLA in healthy donors. Looked up from germline, CDR1 is SGHDT and CDR2 is YYEEEE. This CDR3 region has 15 residues. The germline V and J ends were trimmed by 2 bases and 2 bases, with 13 bases remaining between them. The study, taken as a whole, reports: V- and J-gene trimming of TCR beta was linked (in a later analysis) to a missense DCLRE1C variant. Later analysis indicated greater clonal expansion among HLA-associated TCR beta chains than among equally common other chains. The study carried out a later analysis of TCR beta sequences. It associated under 20,000 of them with specific HLA alleles at a false discovery rate of 0.05. Later analysis reportedly placed an Asian-associated ancestry cluster below the roughly 690-donor mean in N-insertions.

Use of 60 Vbeta and 13 Jbeta primers characterized the PCR. The data were produced by immunoSEQ multiplex PCR, yet TCRdb's version contains in-frame clones alone and is incomplete. Among some 130,000 clones listed, approximately 80% were seen once. This clonotype originated in a man aged 25 to 45 in good health and CMV-seronegative. Sequenced input: PBMCs. The gene calls are TRBV5-6 and TRBJ2-5; possible D gene TRBD1, 8 bases. CDR3 DNA: TGTGCCAGCAGCTTAAACAGGGGGGGACAAGAGACCCAGTACTTC. Translation: CASSLNRGGQETQYF.